The TCR beta chain under discussion was sequenced for a study of metastatic and nonmetastatic thyroid tumors. This CDR3 has 16 amino acids. CDR1 is KGHDR, CDR2 SFDVKD, per germline. Nobody among the patients had been given any treatment before thyroid surgery. TCRdb reprocessed the PCR reads via MiXCR. The sample shows around 15,000 clones, 24% of them seen only once. Details on this clone: An end of the junction does not agree with germline; a read error may underlie this.

The genes are TRBV24-1 and TRBJ2-1; TRBD2 agrees at 7 bases. Sequenced sample: tumor tissue. The source of this sequence is a male donor with papillary thyroid cancer or a benign thyroid nodule (not recorded which). Some clones in this sample may be carry-over from other donors' samples. The CDR3 DNA is TGTGCCACCAGTCATGTAGGGACTACTGGGACTAATGAGCAGCTCTTT. Translated, it gives CATSHVGTTGTNEQLF.